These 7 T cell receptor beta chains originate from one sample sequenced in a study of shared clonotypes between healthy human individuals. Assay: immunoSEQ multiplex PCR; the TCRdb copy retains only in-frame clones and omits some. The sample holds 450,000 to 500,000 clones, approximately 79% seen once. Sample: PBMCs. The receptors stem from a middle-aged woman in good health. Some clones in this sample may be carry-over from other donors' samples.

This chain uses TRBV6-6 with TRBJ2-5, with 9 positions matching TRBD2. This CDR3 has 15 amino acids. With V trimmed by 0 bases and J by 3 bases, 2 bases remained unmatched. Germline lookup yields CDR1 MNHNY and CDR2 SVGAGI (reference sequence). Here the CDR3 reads CASSYSASGKETQYF. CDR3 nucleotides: TGTGCCAGCAGTTACTCGGCTAGCGGGAAAGAGACCCAGTACTTC.

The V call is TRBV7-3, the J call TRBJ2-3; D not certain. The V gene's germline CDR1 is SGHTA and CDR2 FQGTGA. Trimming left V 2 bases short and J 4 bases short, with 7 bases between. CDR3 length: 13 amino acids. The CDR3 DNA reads TGTGCCAGCAGCTTAGGCCCATCAGATACGCAGTATTTT. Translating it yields CASSLGPSDTQYF.

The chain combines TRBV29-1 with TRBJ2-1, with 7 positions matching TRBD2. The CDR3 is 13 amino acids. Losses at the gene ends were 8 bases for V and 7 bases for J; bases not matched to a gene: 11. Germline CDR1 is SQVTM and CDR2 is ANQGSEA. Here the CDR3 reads CSLLGLDTNEQFF. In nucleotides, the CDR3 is TGCAGCCTGTTAGGACTAGACACTAATGAGCAGTTCTTC.

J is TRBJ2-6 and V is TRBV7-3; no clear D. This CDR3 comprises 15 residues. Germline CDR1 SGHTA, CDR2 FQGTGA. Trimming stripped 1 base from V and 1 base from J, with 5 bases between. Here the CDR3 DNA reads TGTGCCAGCAGCTTAAGTTCGTCTGGGGCCAACGTCCTGACTTTC. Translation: CASSLSSSGANVLTF.

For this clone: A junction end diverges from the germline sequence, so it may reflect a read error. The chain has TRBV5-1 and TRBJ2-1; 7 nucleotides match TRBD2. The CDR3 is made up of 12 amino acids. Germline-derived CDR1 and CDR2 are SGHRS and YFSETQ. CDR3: CASSLSGREWVF. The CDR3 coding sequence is TGCGCCAGCAGCTTGTCTGGGCGGGAGTGGGTCTTC.

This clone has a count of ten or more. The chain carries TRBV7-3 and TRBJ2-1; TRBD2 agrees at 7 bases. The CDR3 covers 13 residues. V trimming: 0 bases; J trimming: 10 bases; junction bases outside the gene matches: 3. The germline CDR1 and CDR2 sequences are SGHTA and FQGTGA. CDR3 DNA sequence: TGTGCCAGCAGCTTAACCCCGGGACTAGAGCAGTTCTTC. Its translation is CASSLTPGLEQFF.

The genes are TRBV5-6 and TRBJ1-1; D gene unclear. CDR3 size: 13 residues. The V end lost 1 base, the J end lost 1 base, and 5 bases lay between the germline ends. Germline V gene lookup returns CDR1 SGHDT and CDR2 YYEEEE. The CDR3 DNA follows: TGTGCCAGCAGCTTGAACCGGAACACTGAAGCTTTCTTT. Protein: CASSLNRNTEAFF.